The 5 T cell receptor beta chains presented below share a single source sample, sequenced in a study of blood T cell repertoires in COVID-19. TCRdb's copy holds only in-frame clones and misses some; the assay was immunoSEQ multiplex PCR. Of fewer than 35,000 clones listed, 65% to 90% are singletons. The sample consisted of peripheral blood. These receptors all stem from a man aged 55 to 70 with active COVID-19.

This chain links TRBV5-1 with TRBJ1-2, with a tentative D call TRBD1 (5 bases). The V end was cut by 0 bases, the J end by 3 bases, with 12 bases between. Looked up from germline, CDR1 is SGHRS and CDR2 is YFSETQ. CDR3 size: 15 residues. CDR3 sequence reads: CASSLVGDGDYGYTF. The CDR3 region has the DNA TGCGCCAGCAGCTTGGTAGGGGATGGTGACTATGGCTACACCTTC. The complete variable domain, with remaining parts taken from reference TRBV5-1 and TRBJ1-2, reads KAGVTQTPRYLIKTRGQQVTLSCSPISGHRSVSWYQQTPGQGLQFLFEYFSETQRNKGNFPGRFSGRQFSNSRSEMNVSTLELGDSALYLCASSLVGDGDYGYTFGSGTRLTVV.

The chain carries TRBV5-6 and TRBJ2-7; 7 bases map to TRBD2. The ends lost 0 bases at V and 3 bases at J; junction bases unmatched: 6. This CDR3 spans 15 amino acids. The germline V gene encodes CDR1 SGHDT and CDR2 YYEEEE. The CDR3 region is CASSLDTSAFYEQYF. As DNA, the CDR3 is TGTGCCAGCAGCTTGGATACTAGCGCGTTCTACGAGCAGTACTTC. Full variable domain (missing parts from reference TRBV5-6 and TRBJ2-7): DAGVTQSPTHLIKTRGQQVTLRCSPKSGHDTVSWYQQALGQGPQFIFQYYEEEERQRGNFPDRFSGHQFPNYSSELNVNALLLGDSALYLCASSLDTSAFYEQYFGPGTRLTVT.

This chain's CDR3 is CASSPRMGLPGSYEQYF. The CDR3 region has the DNA TGTGCCAGCAGCCCCCGGATGGGACTTCCAGGTTCCTACGAGCAGTACTTC. The chain joins TRBV7-8 to TRBJ2-7; D is possibly TRBD2 (6 bases). This CDR3 region has 17 residues. Germline CDR1 and CDR2: SGHVS and FQNEAQ. Trimming left V 5 bases short and J 1 base short, with 21 bases between.

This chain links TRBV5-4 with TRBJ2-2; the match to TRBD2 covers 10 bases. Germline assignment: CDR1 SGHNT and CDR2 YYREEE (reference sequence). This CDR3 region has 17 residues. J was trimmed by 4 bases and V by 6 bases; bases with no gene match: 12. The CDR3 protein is CASKEGTSGTFTGELFF. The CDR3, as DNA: TGTGCCAGCAAGGAAGGTACTAGCGGGACCTTCACCGGGGAGCTGTTTTTT.

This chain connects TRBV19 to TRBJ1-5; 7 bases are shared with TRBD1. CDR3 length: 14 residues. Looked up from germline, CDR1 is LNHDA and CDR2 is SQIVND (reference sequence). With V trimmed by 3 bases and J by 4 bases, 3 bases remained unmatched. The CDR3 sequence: CASSMDRLNQPQHF. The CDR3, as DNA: TGTGCCAGTAGTATGGACAGGCTTAATCAGCCCCAGCATTTT.